Below, 31 T cell receptor beta chains from the same sample are listed, as sequenced in a study of spatial heterogeneity in lung cancer. TCRdb redid the calling of the 5' RACE reads with MiXCR, one entry per CDR3 protein. Altogether approximately 12,000 distinct CDR3 sequences are present, more than 13% being singletons, with the ten largest covering 2.4%. Time point here: sample taken at primary tumor resection. The sequenced material consisted of unsorted whole RNA from tumor, nontumor lung or frozen PBMC. The sequences come from PBMCs, collected at surgery. The receptors originated from a female donor with early-stage non-small cell lung cancer.

By frequency in the sample, this clonotype is medium-sized. This sequence joins TRBV11-2 and TRBJ2-2; TRBD2 matches 12 bases. Germline V CDR1 and CDR2: SGHAT, FQNNGV. The CDR3 contains 16 residues. The V and J ends lost 5 bases and 6 bases, in that order; junction bases with no gene match: 7. Written as DNA, the CDR3 is TGTGCCAGCAGCCTTGGACTAGCGGGGCAAGCCGGGGAGCTGTTTTTT. Translated: CASSLGLAGQAGELFF. The complete variable domain, with remaining parts taken from reference TRBV11-2 and TRBJ2-2, reads EAGVAQSPRYKIIEKRQSVAFWCNPISGHATLYWYQQILGQGPKLLIQFQNNGVVDDSQLPKDRFSAERLKGVDSTLKIQPAKLEDSAVYLCASSLGLAGQAGELFFGEGSRLTVL.

In this sample, this clonotype turned up many times. This chain joins TRBV29-1 and TRBJ1-1; D gene uncertain. The germline gives CDR1 SQVTM, CDR2 ANQGSEA. This CDR3 has 12 amino acids. Trimming shortened V by 3 bases and J by 9 bases, and 14 bases separated the two germline ends. The CDR3 DNA follows: TGCAGCGTTGATCTAGATAGGCAGAAAGCTTTCTTT. Translating gives CSVDLDRQKAFF.

Only a few counts were recorded for this clonotype. The V gene is TRBV24-1, the J gene TRBJ1-1; tentative D call: TRBD1 (5 bases). Germline V gene lookup returns CDR1 KGHDR and CDR2 SFDVKD. The CDR3 consists of 13 residues. V was trimmed by 9 bases and J by 0 bases, leaving 10 bases between them. This chain's CDR3 is CATGAYMNTEAFF. The CDR3 DNA reads as TGTGCCACCGGGGCCTACATGAACACTGAAGCTTTCTTT.

In this sample, this clonotype turned up a few times. This chain joins TRBV11-1 and TRBJ2-1; 9 bases agree with TRBD1. In germline, CDR1 is SGHAT, CDR2 FQDESV (reference sequence). The CDR3 spans 14 residues. Unmatched junction bases numbered 8, after V lost 4 bases and J lost 10 bases. The CDR3, as DNA: TGTGCCAGCAGCTACACAGGGGGCGGCTGGGAGCAGTTCTTC. Its translation: CASSYTGGGWEQFF.

This clonotype has a handful of counts. The chain is built from TRBV11-3 and TRBJ1-2; D perhaps matches TRBD1 (5 bases). Germline values: CDR1 SGHNT, CDR2 YENEEA. Trimming took 3 bases from V and 0 from J, leaving 23 bases between them. The CDR3 totals 19 residues. CDR3 sequence: CASSFRATGTSQANYGYTF. In DNA form, the CDR3 reads TGTGCCAGCAGCTTTAGGGCCACAGGTACTTCTCAAGCTAACTATGGCTACACCTTC.

This clonotype was recorded many times. The chain employs TRBV19 and TRBJ2-1; TRBD1 or TRBD2 may be the D gene (5 bases each). Deletions cut 3 bases from V and 0 bases from J, with 18 bases between. This CDR3 comprises 18 residues. Germline lookup yields CDR1 LNHDA and CDR2 SQIVND (reference sequence). CDR3 nucleotides: TGTGCCAGTAGTATGGGACCCTGGGCGACGAGCTCCTACAATGAGCAGTTCTTC. It is translated as CASSMGPWATSSYNEQFF.

Comment on this clonotype: This may come from a read error, since a much larger clone is one base off. J is TRBJ2-7 and V is TRBV28; tentatively, D is TRBD2 (5 bases). Deletions cut 6 bases from V and 0 bases from J, with 12 bases between. In germline, CDR1 is MDHEN, CDR2 SYDVKM. This CDR3 has 14 amino acids. The CDR3, as DNA: TGTGCCAGCAGAATGGCAGGACTCTCCTACGAGCAGTACTTC. As protein: CASRMAGLSYEQYF.

A note on this clonotype: Being one base from a much bigger clone, this may be a read error. The V and J genes are TRBV11-2 and TRBJ2-1, with a possible D match to TRBD2 (5 bases). Germline V gene lookup returns CDR1 SGHAT and CDR2 FQNNGV. This CDR3 has 13 amino acids. The CDR3 DNA reads as TGTGTCAGCAGCGACGGGACCTACAATGAGCAGTTCTTC. As protein: CVSSDGTYNEQFF.

This clonotype was seen at least ten times. The chain carries TRBV25-1 and TRBJ2-3, with D possibly being TRBD1 or TRBD2 (5 bases each). This CDR3 has 14 residues. V lost 5 bases to trimming and J lost 7 bases, with 16 bases between them. The germline V gene encodes CDR1 MGHDK and CDR2 SYGVNS. The CDR3 DNA is TGTGCCAGCAGTCTCCGGGACCCCGTACATACGCAGTATTTT. Its protein is CASSLRDPVHTQYF.

In this sample, this clonotype turned up a few times. At one end, the junction sequence differs from germline, possibly due to a read error. The V gene is TRBV4-1, the J gene TRBJ2-6; D unresolved. The V gene's germline CDR1 is MGHRA and CDR2 YSYEKL. CDR3 length: 16 residues. CDR3 sequence reads: CASSAELSSGANVLTF. The CDR3 DNA follows: TGTGCCAGCAGCGCAGAATTAAGCTCTGGGGCCAACGTCCTGACTTTC.

There are many counts of this clonotype. The gene calls are TRBV6-1 and TRBJ1-4; D remains unclear. CDR3 size: 12 residues. V lost 2 bases and J 6 bases, leaving 4 bases between the germline ends. Germline-derived CDR1 and CDR2 are MNHNS and SASEGT. CDR3 sequence: CASSEQDEKLFF. The CDR3, as DNA: TGTGCCAGCAGTGAACAGGATGAAAAACTGTTTTTT.

This clonotype is classed as medium-sized (0.01 to 0.1%). This chain uses TRBV29-1 with TRBJ2-1; perhaps TRBD2 as D (6 bases). The CDR3 length is 16 residues. Trimming took off 7 bases at V and 7 bases at J, with 26 bases between the two ends. The germline V gene encodes CDR1 SQVTM and CDR2 ANQGSEA. DNA of the CDR3: TGCAGCGCTGGGAGGCCCTCGCCGGGAGACGAGAATGAGCAGTTCTTC. The encoded protein is CSAGRPSPGDENEQFF.

The sample holds many counts of this clonotype. V and J are TRBV4-1 and TRBJ1-2, with D hard to call. The V gene lost 1 base and the J gene lost 0 bases, with 12 bases spanning the gap. CDR3 length: 16 residues. Per the germline V gene, CDR1 is MGHRA and CDR2 is YSYEKL. CDR3 bases: TGCGCCAGCAGCCAAGCTTTCTCAGGTCCTAACTATGGCTACACCTTC. This codes for CASSQAFSGPNYGYTF.

This clonotype is medium-sized by share. V gene TRBV28 combines with J gene TRBJ1-1; D gene uncertain. CDR3 length equals 12 residues. Looked up from germline, CDR1 is MDHEN and CDR2 is SYDVKM. The V and J ends lost 3 bases and 2 bases respectively, with 4 bases between them. CDR3 protein: CASSLGNTEAFF. The CDR3 DNA sequence: TGTGCCAGCAGTTTGGGTAACACTGAAGCTTTCTTT.

This clonotype was observed at least ten times. V is TRBV29-1 and J is TRBJ1-1, with TRBD1 as a possible D gene (6 bases). This CDR3 has 15 residues. V was trimmed by 0 bases and J by 4 bases, leaving 15 bases between them. Germline V CDR1 and CDR2: SQVTM, ANQGSEA. CDR3 bases: TGCAGCGTTGAAGATGCATTCGACAGGCCCACTGAAGCTTTCTTT. Translating gives CSVEDAFDRPTEAFF.

The chain carries TRBV12-3 or TRBV12-4 and TRBJ1-1, with D hard to call. Between the trimmed V and J ends, which lost 6 bases and 0 bases, there was a span of 8 bases. The CDR3 runs 13 residues. The CDR3 DNA sequence: TGTGCCAGCAGCCCCCGCATGAACACTGAAGCTTTCTTT. It translates to CASSPRMNTEAFF.

This clonotype was observed many times. The J gene is TRBJ2-3, the V gene TRBV2; no firm D call. This CDR3 is 15 amino acids long. V was cut by 7 bases and J by 2 bases, with 16 bases left in between. The germline CDR1 and CDR2 sequences are SNHLY and FYNNEI. As DNA, the CDR3 is TGTGCCAGCACCGGAGAAGTCCGCGACACAGATACGCAGTATTTT. Translating it yields CASTGEVRDTDTQYF.

This clonotype counts as medium-sized. This chain links TRBV2 with TRBJ2-3; D ambiguous. The CDR3 is 13 residues long. From germline, CDR1 is SNHLY and CDR2 FYNNEI. Trimming stripped 4 bases from V and 0 bases from J, with 5 bases between. CDR3 sequence: CASSAPSTDTQYF. DNA of the CDR3: TGTGCCAGCAGTGCCCCTAGCACAGATACGCAGTATTTT.

The table lists this clonotype with a few counts. The chain combines TRBV25-1 with TRBJ2-5, with D tentatively TRBD2 (5 bases). CDR1 and CDR2 from the germline V gene are MGHDK and SYGVNS. The germline V and J ends were trimmed by 5 bases and 4 bases, with 11 bases remaining between them. The CDR3 sequence is 13 residues long. The CDR3 sequence is CASSQGGRETQYF. CDR3 coding DNA: TGTGCCAGCAGTCAAGGTGGGAGAGAGACCCAGTACTTC.

This clonotype ranks as medium-sized. The V call is TRBV13, the J call TRBJ2-1, with D unresolved. CDR3 length: 14 residues. V was pared by 1 base and J by 6 bases, with 10 bases between. Germline CDR1 PRHDT, CDR2 FYEKMQ (reference sequence). This chain's CDR3 is CASSLAISVNEQFF. The CDR3 nucleotides read TGTGCCAGCAGCTTAGCCATATCAGTCAATGAGCAGTTCTTC. Using reference TRBV13 and TRBJ2-1 for the parts outside the CDR3, the full variable domain is AAGVIQSPRHLIKEKRETATLKCYPIPRHDTVYWYQQGPGQDPQFLISFYEKMQSDKGSIPDRFSAQQFSDYHSELNMSSLELGDSALYFCASSLAISVNEQFFGPGTRLTVL.

This clonotype has a count of ten or more. V and J are TRBV29-1 and TRBJ1-2, with TRBD1 as a possible D gene (6 bases). Germline V lookup: CDR1 SQVTM, CDR2 ANQGSEA. The CDR3 extends over 12 amino acids. Trimming took off 4 bases at V and 6 bases at J, with 12 bases between the two ends. In DNA form, the CDR3 reads TGCAGCGTTGTGTACGGGGGCGATGGCTACACCTTC. It translates to CSVVYGGDGYTF.

This clonotype qualifies as medium-sized. The genes are TRBV18 and TRBJ1-1; 7 bases are a match to TRBD1. CDR1 KGHSH and CDR2 LQKENI come from the germline V gene. V lost 3 bases and J lost 3; bases outside the gene matches: 7. The CDR3 contains 15 residues. CDR3 DNA sequence: TGTGCCAGCTCACCTACAGGGGCCGGGTACACTGAAGCTTTCTTT. Encoded protein: CASSPTGAGYTEAFF. Based on the CDR3 plus reference TRBV18 and TRBJ1-1, the full variable domain is NAGVMQNPRHLVRRRGQEARLRCSPMKGHSHVYWYRQLPEEGLKFMVYLQKENIIDESGMPKERFSAEFPKEGPSILRIQQVVRGDSAAYFCASSPTGAGYTEAFFGQGTRLTVV.

This clonotype came up many times. The chain carries TRBV2 and TRBJ2-1, with D possibly being TRBD1 (6 bases). In germline, CDR1 is SNHLY, CDR2 FYNNEI. The CDR3 covers 16 residues. The V gene lost 6 bases and the J gene lost 2 bases, with 17 bases spanning the gap. The CDR3 region is CASRGSLQGAYNEQFF. CDR3 in DNA: TGTGCCAGCAGGGGCTCTTTACAGGGTGCCTACAATGAGCAGTTCTTC.

This clonotype was seen ten or more times. This chain links TRBV3-1 with TRBJ2-5; D perhaps matches TRBD2 (5 bases). This CDR3 has 12 amino acids. V gave up 3 bases and J gave up 9 bases, with 11 bases separating them. Germline V gene lookup returns CDR1 LGHDT and CDR2 YNNKEL (reference sequence). This CDR3 reads CASSQGPRAQYF. The CDR3 bases are TGTGCCAGCAGCCAGGGCCCGAGGGCCCAGTACTTC.

The rearrangement links TRBV28 to TRBJ2-5, with D uncertain. The germline gives CDR1 MDHEN, CDR2 SYDVKM. This CDR3 is 13 amino acids long. V was cut by 7 bases and J by 5 bases, with 14 bases left in between. In nucleotides, the CDR3 is TGTGCCAGCATACTATCCGGTTCTGAGACCCAGTACTTC. Encoded protein: CASILSGSETQYF.

Comments on this clonotype: This could be a read error, since a much larger clone is one nucleotide away. The V gene is TRBV7-9, the J gene TRBJ1-4, with D possibly matching TRBD1 (6 bases). Germline-derived CDR1 and CDR2 are SEHNR and FQNEAQ (reference sequence). The CDR3 loop spans 17 amino acids. CDR3 coding DNA: TGTGTCAGCAGCTTAGGATCACAGGGTATTGCTAATGAAAAACTGTTTTTT. Translating gives CVSSLGSQGIANEKLFF. Full variable domain (missing parts from reference TRBV7-9 and TRBJ1-4): DTGVSQNPRHKITKRGQNVTFRCDPISEHNRLYWYRQTLGQGPEFLTYFQNEAQLEKSRLLSDRFSAERPKGSFSTLEIQRTEQGDSAMYLCVSSLGSQGIANEKLFFGSGTQLSVL.

This clonotype was recorded many times. The V and J genes are TRBV4-3 and TRBJ2-3; D unclear. Trimming took 1 base from V and 2 from J, leaving 7 bases between them. CDR3 length equals 14 residues. Germline lookup yields CDR1 LGHNA and CDR2 YSLEER. The CDR3 reads CASSQVQLTDTQYF. DNA for the CDR3: TGCGCCAGCAGCCAAGTCCAGCTCACAGATACGCAGTATTTT.

The table lists this clonotype with many counts. The chain couples TRBV2 to TRBJ2-7; D ambiguous. Between the trimmed V and J ends, which lost 1 base and 2 bases, there was a span of 3 bases. This CDR3 comprises 12 residues. Germline lookup yields CDR1 SNHLY and CDR2 FYNNEI. CDR3 sequence: CASSEDTYEQYF. DNA of the CDR3: TGTGCCAGCAGTGAAGACACCTACGAGCAGTACTTC.

This clonotype is judged medium-sized. V gene TRBV29-1 combines with J gene TRBJ2-7; D is undetermined. The CDR3 extends over 13 amino acids. V lost 6 bases, J lost 0 bases, and 12 bases lay in between. From germline, CDR1 is SQVTM and CDR2 ANQGSEA. CDR3 sequence (DNA): TGCAGCGTCATCAGCGACTTCTCCTACGAGCAGTACTTC. Encoded protein: CSVISDFSYEQYF.

By share, this clonotype ranks as medium-sized. CDR3 nucleotide sequence: TGTGCCAGCAGTCCAGGGGCGCCTTTGAAGGGCACTGAAGCTTTCTTT. Protein sequence: CASSPGAPLKGTEAFF. This sequence joins TRBV28 and TRBJ1-1, with TRBD1 as a possible D gene (6 bases). The germline CDR1 and CDR2 sequences are MDHEN and SYDVKM. With 5 bases removed from V and 4 bases from J, the gap between germline ends came to 20 bases. This CDR3 has 16 residues.

Many counts were recorded for this clonotype. The chain joins TRBV7-2 to TRBJ2-3, with TRBD2 identical over 9 bases. This CDR3 is 16 amino acids long. V gave up 3 bases and J gave up 7 bases; unmatched junction bases: 11. Germline lookup yields CDR1 SGHTA and CDR2 FQGNSA. The CDR3 region has the DNA TGTGCCAGCAGCTTGTCTAGCGGGGTATTGAAGAATACGCAGTATTTT. It encodes CASSLSSGVLKNTQYF.